This T cell receptor (beta chain) was observed in a study of blood T cells in healthy people across ages. The use of a sample-barcoded 5' primer and a J-beta primer mix characterized a second PCR of roughly 7 to 12 cycles. TCRdb fed the 5' RACE reads into MiXCR, producing one record per CDR3 protein. This sample has almost 1 million distinct CDR3 sequences, with just over 50% found just once. J lost 6 bases, V lost 5 bases, and 9 bases had no gene match. This CDR3 comprises 15 residues. Germline V lookup: CDR1 MNHEY, CDR2 SMNVEV (reference sequence). The chain combines TRBV27 with TRBJ1-5; 8 bases are shared with TRBD1. The TCR sequence derives from a woman aged 60-70 years in good health. Sequencing was carried out using blood. The CDR3 spells CASSKGTGDFQPQHF. CDR3 in DNA: TGTGCCAGCAGTAAAGGGACAGGCGATTTTCAGCCCCAGCATTTT.